A single sample gave rise to the 17 T cell receptor beta chains below, sequenced in a study of T-cell memory formation after mild COVID-19. MiXCR, applied by TCRdb to the 5' RACE reads, yields one record per CDR3 protein. The sample contains around 100,000 distinct CDR3 sequences, about a fifth of which appear only once. The sequenced sample was PBMCs or a T cell subset sorted from them (not recorded which). Receptors originate from a man aged 18 to 29 who had mild COVID-19 (a few samples of this study predate the infection). Cell type and time point are not known.

This chain uses TRBV20-1 with TRBJ1-2, with D maybe TRBD1 (5 bases). The CDR3 contains 15 residues. With 0 bases removed from V and 8 bases from J, the gap between germline ends came to 19 bases. CDR1 and CDR2 from the germline V gene are DFQATT and SNEGSKA (reference sequence). This CDR3 reads CSARDKAQGAGGYTF. The CDR3 nucleotides read TGCAGTGCTAGAGATAAGGCCCAAGGGGCGGGAGGCTACACCTTC.

V is TRBV7-9 and J is TRBJ1-2, with D maybe TRBD1 (5 bases). Germline V lookup: CDR1 SEHNR, CDR2 FQNEAQ (reference sequence). The CDR3 sequence is 18 residues long. With 10 bases removed from V and 0 bases from J, the gap between germline ends came to 27 bases. The CDR3 nucleotides read TGTGCCATCCCGAAAACCCCTCGACAGAGCCAGACTAACTATGGCTACACCTTC. Encoded protein: CAIPKTPRQSQTNYGYTF.

V gene TRBV4-1 combines with J gene TRBJ2-1; the match to TRBD2 covers 12 bases. Trimming took 5 bases from V and 7 from J; bases not matched to a gene: 6. Per germline, CDR1 MGHRA and CDR2 YSYEKL. This CDR3 region has 15 residues. CDR3 nucleotide sequence: TGCGCCAGCAGCGGCACGACTAGCGGGGGTAATGAGCAGTTCTTC. This sequence encodes CASSGTTSGGNEQFF.

The rearrangement joins TRBV5-5 to TRBJ2-1; a possible D gene is TRBD2 (6 bases). Per germline, CDR1 SGHKS and CDR2 YYEKEE (reference sequence). V dropped 0 bases and J dropped 7 bases, with 17 bases sitting between them. The CDR3 is 16 amino acids. The CDR3 sequence: CASSLVWTKVTNEQFF. The CDR3, as DNA: TGTGCCAGCAGCTTGGTCTGGACTAAGGTGACGAATGAGCAGTTCTTC.

The chain recombines TRBV6-5 with TRBJ1-1, with D unresolved. Deletions cut 5 bases from V and 4 bases from J, with 11 bases between. Germline V CDR1 and CDR2: MNHEY, SVGAGI. This CDR3 contains 13 residues. CDR3 nucleotide sequence: TGTGCCAGCAGTATCGGCGTAACCACTGAAGCTTTCTTT. Translated: CASSIGVTTEAFF.

This clonotype was counted between two and nine times. The V and J genes are TRBV10-3 and TRBJ2-7; 9 positions match TRBD2. Trimming at V came to 2 bases and at J to 6 bases, leaving 8 bases not matched to a gene. Germline CDR1 is ENHRY and CDR2 is SYGVKD. This CDR3 contains 15 residues. CDR3 region: CAISESLGTSREQYF. Written as DNA, the CDR3 is TGTGCCATCAGTGAGAGCTTGGGGACTAGCCGCGAGCAGTACTTC.

This clonotype was counted between two and nine times. The rearrangement joins TRBV10-1 to TRBJ2-2, with 7 bases fitting TRBD1. CDR3 size: 18 residues. Germline trimming cut 8 bases from V and 4 bases from J; bases unmatched to any gene: 19. From germline, CDR1 is WNHNN and CDR2 SYGVQD (reference sequence). In DNA form, the CDR3 reads TGCGCCAGCTCATCCAGCAGAGACAGGGTACCGGGCACCGGGGAGCTGTTTTTT. Its translation is CASSSSRDRVPGTGELFF.

V is TRBV4-1 and J is TRBJ1-5; no reliable D call. The germline V gene has CDR1 MGHRA and CDR2 YSYEKL. The CDR3 sequence is 15 residues long. V dropped 3 bases and J dropped 1 base, with 10 bases sitting between them. The CDR3 nucleotides are TGCGCCAGCAGCCAGAGAGACAACAGCAATCAGCCCCAGCATTTT. Protein sequence: CASSQRDNSNQPQHF.

The rearrangement uses TRBV28 and TRBJ1-6, with 8 bases aligning to TRBD1. The CDR3 loop spans 20 amino acids. Trimming took 7 bases from V and 0 from J; bases not matched to a gene: 17. Germline V gene data show CDR1 as MDHEN and CDR2 as SYDVKM. The CDR3 is CASKTLLGQGISSYNSPLHF. As DNA, the CDR3 is TGTGCCAGCAAAACCCTTCTCGGACAGGGAATAAGCTCCTATAATTCACCCCTCCACTTT.

This clonotype was observed at least ten times. V and J are TRBV7-9 and TRBJ2-3, with 12 bases identical to TRBD1. The CDR3 covers 16 residues. Germline V gene sequence: CDR1 SEHNR, CDR2 FQNEAQ (reference sequence). The junction had 8 bases not matched to a gene; V was cut back by 4 bases and J by 6 bases. In nucleotides, the CDR3 is TGTGCCAGCAGCTCGACCGGGACAGGGGGCCTCGATACGCAGTATTTT. Protein product: CASSSTGTGGLDTQYF. The whole variable domain, filled in from reference TRBV7-9 and TRBJ2-3, reads DTGVSQNPRHKITKRGQNVTFRCDPISEHNRLYWYRQTLGQGPEFLTYFQNEAQLEKSRLLSDRFSAERPKGSFSTLEIQRTEQGDSAMYLCASSSTGTGGLDTQYFGPGTRLTVL.

V gene TRBV7-8 combines with J gene TRBJ1-2; maybe TRBD1 (5 bases). V was shortened by 5 bases and J by 4 bases, with 14 bases between the two germline ends. Looked up from germline, CDR1 is SGHVS and CDR2 is FQNEAQ. This CDR3 comprises 14 residues. CDR3 amino acids: CASSPRDVGYGYTF. CDR3 bases: TGTGCCAGCAGCCCACGGGACGTCGGCTATGGCTACACCTTC.

The chain is built from TRBV12-3 or TRBV12-4 and TRBJ2-1; D may be TRBD1 (6 bases). The V end lost 6 bases, the J end lost 9 bases, and 9 bases lay between the germline ends. The CDR3 is made up of 11 amino acids. CDR3 coding DNA: TGTGCCAGCAGCGCCAGGGGTGAGCAGTTCTTC. Translated, it gives CASSARGEQFF.

The V and J genes are TRBV12-3 or TRBV12-4 and TRBJ1-6; no clear D gene. Trimming removed 2 bases at V and 7 bases at J, with 3 bases between. The CDR3 has 12 residues. The CDR3 coding sequence is TGTGCCAGCAGTTTACTCAATTCACCCCTCCACTTT. It is translated as CASSLLNSPLHF.

This clonotype has just a few counts. The rearrangement uses TRBV7-8 and TRBJ2-1, with 9 nucleotides matching TRBD2. J gave up 3 bases and V 1 base, and 4 bases lay outside the gene matches. Germline V gene data show CDR1 as SGHVS and CDR2 as FQNEAQ. The CDR3 length is 16 residues. The CDR3 DNA follows: TGTGCCAGCAGCTTAGACTCTAGCGGGGTCTACAATGAGCAGTTCTTC. As protein: CASSLDSSGVYNEQFF.

V usage is TRBV6-5 and J usage is TRBJ1-1; weak D call: TRBD1 (5 bases). The CDR3 spans 12 residues. Trimming took off 2 bases at V and 6 bases at J, with 7 bases between the two ends. Germline-derived CDR1 and CDR2 are MNHEY and SVGAGI. CDR3 in amino acids: CASSYKGAEAFF. The CDR3, as DNA: TGTGCCAGCAGTTACAAAGGGGCTGAAGCTTTCTTT.

J is TRBJ2-7 and V is TRBV5-6; 9 nucleotides line up with TRBD1. The CDR3 sequence is 15 residues long. In germline, CDR1 is SGHDT, CDR2 YYEEEE. V shed 3 bases and J 1 base; nucleotides not matched to a gene: 5. CDR3 nucleotide sequence: TGTGCCAGCAGCTATGGGGACAGGGAGTCCTACGAGCAGTACGTC. Translating it yields CASSYGDRESYEQYV.

This rearrangement joins TRBV28 to TRBJ2-3; 12 positions agree with TRBD1. Trimming took 2 bases from V and 4 from J; bases not matched to a gene: 1. The CDR3 spans 15 residues. Germline-derived CDR1 and CDR2 are MDHEN and SYDVKM. CDR3 nucleotide sequence: TGTGCCAGCAGTTTAGGGACAGGGGGCTCAGATACGCAGTATTTT. Encoded protein: CASSLGTGGSDTQYF.